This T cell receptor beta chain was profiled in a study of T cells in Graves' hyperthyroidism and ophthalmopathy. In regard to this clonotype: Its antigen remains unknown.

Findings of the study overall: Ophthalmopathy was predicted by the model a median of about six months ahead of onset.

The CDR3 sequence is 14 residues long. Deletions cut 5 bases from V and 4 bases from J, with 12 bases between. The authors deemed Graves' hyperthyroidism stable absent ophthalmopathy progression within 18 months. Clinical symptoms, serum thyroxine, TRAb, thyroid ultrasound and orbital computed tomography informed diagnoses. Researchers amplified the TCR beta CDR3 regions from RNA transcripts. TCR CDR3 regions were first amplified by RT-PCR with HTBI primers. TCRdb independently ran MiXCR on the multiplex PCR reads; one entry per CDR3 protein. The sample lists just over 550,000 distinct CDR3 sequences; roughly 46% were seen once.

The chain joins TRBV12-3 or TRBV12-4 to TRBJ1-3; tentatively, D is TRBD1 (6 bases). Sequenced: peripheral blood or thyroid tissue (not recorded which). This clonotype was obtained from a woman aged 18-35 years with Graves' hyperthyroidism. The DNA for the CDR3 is TGTGCCAGCAGTCACAGGGAGTCGGGAAACACCATATATTTT. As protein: CASSHRESGNTIYF.